This TCR beta chain was identified during a study of Tregs in tolerant kidney transplant recipients. Measured with immunoSEQ multiplex PCR; TCRdb has only the in-frame clones, and not every one. The table has some 250,000 clones, about 80% seen once; the top ten hold less than 0.75%. Germline CDR1 reads MNHNY; CDR2 reads SVGAGI (reference sequence). V was clipped by 6 bases and J by 5 bases; unmatched bases: 6. The CDR3 sequence is 14 residues long. The sequence was obtained from a human donor in good health. The chain uses TRBV6-6 and TRBJ2-1, with 8 bases aligning to TRBD2. The specimen was CD4+ T cells from blood. In DNA, the CDR3 is TGTGCCAGCAGAAGCCAGCGGGGGAACAATGAGCAGTTCTTC. This gives the protein CASRSQRGNNEQFF.